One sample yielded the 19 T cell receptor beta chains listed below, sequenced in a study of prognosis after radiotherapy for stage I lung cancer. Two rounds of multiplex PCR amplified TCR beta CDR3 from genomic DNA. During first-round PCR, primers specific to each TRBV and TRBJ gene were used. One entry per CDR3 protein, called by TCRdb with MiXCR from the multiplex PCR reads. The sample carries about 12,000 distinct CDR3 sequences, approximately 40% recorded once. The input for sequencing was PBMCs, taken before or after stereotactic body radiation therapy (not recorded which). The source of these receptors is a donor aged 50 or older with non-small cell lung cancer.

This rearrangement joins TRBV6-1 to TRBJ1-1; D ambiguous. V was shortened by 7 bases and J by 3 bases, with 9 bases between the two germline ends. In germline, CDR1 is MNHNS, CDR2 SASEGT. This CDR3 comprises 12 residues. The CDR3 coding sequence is TGTGCCAGCACTGAGGCGGACACTGAAGCTTTCTTT. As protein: CASTEADTEAFF.

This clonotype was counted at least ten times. DNA of the CDR3: TGCGCCAGCAGCCGTCAACTAGCGGAAAGCACAGATACGCAGTATTTT. This encodes CASSRQLAESTDTQYF. The rearrangement uses TRBV4-1 and TRBJ2-3; 8 bases align to TRBD2. The CDR3 is made up of 16 amino acids. V lost 4 bases and J lost 0; bases outside the gene matches: 6. Germline loops: CDR1 MGHRA, CDR2 YSYEKL.

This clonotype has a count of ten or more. The CDR3 sequence is CSASGGVEKLFF. Here the CDR3 DNA reads TGCAGTGCTAGCGGGGGGGTTGAAAAACTGTTTTTT. The V call is TRBV20-1, the J call TRBJ1-4; possible D gene TRBD1, 5 bases. V shed 3 bases and J shed 7 bases, with 9 bases lying between them. Germline V CDR1 and CDR2: DFQATT, SNEGSKA (reference sequence). The CDR3 contains 12 residues.

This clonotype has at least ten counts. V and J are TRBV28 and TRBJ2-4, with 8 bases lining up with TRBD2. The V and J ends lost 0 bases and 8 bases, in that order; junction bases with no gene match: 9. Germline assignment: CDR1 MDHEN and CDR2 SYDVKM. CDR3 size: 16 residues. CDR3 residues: CASSLWKGAGEDIQYF. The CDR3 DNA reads TGTGCCAGCAGTTTATGGAAGGGAGCGGGGGAGGACATTCAGTACTTC.

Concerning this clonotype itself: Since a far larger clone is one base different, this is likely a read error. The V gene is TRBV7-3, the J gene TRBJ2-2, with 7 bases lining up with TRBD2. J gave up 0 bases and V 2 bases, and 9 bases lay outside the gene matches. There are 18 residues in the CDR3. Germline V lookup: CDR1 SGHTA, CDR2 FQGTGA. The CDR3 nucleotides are TGTGCCAGCAGCTTAGCGGGTAGCGGGTCGTCGAACACCGGGGAGCTGTTTTTT. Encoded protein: CASSLAGSGSSNTGELFF. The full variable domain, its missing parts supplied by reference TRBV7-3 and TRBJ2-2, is GAGVSQTPSNKVTEKGKYVELRCDPISGHTALYWYRQSLGQGPEFLIYFQGTGAADDSGLPNDRFFAVRPEGSVSTLKIQRTERGDSAVYLCASSLAGSGSSNTGELFFGEGSRLTVL.

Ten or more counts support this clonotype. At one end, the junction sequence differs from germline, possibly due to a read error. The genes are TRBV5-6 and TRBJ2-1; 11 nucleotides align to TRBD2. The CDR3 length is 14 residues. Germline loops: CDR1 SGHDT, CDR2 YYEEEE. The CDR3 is CASSLGSGRGEQLF. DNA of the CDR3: TGTGCCAGCAGCTTAGGTAGCGGGAGGGGTGAGCAGCTCTTC.

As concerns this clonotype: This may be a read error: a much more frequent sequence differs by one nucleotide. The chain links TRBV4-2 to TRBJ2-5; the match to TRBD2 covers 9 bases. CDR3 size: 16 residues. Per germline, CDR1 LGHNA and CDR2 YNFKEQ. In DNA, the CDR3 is TGTGCCAGCAGCCAAATGCCTAGCGGGACGAAAGAGAACCAGTACTTC. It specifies CASSQMPSGTKENQYF.

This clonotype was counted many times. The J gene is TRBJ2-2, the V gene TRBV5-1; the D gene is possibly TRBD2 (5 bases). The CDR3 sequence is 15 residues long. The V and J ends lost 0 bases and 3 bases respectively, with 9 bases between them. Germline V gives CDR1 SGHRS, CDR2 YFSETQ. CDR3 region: CASSLGGSDTGELFF. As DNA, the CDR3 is TGCGCCAGCAGCTTGGGCGGGTCGGACACCGGGGAGCTGTTTTTT.

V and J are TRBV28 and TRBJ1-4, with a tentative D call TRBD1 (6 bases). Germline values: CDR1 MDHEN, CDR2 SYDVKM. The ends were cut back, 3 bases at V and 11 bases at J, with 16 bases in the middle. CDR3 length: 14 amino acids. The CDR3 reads CASSLIAEQGKLFF. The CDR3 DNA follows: TGTGCCAGCAGTTTGATTGCGGAACAGGGTAAACTGTTTTTT.

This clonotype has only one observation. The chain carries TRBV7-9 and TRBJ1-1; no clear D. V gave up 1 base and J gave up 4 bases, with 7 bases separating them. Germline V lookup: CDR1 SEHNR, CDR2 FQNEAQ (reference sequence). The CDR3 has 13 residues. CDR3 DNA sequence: TGTGCCAGCAGCTTAGTGGAAAGCACTGAAGCTTTCTTT. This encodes CASSLVESTEAFF.

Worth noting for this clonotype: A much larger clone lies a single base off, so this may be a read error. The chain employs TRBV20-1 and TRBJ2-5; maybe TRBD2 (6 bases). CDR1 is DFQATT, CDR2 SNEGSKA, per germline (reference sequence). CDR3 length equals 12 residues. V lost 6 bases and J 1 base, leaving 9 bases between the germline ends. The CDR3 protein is CSAVGGQETQYF. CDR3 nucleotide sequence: TGCAGTGCCGTCGGGGGCCAAGAGACCCAGTACTTC.

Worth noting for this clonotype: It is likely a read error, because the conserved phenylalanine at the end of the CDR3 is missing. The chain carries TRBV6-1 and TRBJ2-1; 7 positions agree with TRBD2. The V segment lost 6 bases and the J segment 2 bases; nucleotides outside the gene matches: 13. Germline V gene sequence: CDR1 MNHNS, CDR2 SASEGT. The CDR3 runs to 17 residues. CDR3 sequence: CASRSELGGTTYNEQFS. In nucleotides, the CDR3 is TGTGCCAGCAGGTCCGAGCTCGGCGGGACTACCTACAATGAGCAGTTCTCC.

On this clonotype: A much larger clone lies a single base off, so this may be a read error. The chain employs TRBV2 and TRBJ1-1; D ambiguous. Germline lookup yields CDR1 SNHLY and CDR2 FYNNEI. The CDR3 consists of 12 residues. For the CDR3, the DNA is TGTGCCAGCAGTTCTCGGGCCATTGAAGCTTTATTT. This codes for CASSSRAIEALF.

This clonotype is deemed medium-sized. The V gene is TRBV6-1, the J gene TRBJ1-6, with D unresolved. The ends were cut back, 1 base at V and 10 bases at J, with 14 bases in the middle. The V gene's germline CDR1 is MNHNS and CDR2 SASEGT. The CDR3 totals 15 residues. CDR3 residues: CASSEVGRIGSPLHF. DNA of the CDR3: TGTGCCAGCAGTGAAGTGGGAAGGATTGGCTCACCCCTCCACTTT.

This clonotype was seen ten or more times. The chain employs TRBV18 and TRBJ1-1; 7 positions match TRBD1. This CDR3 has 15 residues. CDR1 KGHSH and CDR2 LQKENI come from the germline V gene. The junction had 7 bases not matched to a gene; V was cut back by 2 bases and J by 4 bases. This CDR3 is CASSPSTGVGTEAFF. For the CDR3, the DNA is TGTGCCAGCTCACCAAGTACAGGGGTGGGCACTGAAGCTTTCTTT.

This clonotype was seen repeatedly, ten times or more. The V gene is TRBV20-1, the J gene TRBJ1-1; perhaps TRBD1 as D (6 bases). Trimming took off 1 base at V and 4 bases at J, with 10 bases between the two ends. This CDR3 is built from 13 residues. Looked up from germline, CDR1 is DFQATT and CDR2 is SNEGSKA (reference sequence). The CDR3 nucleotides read TGCAGTGCTAGAGTAGGGGGGAGCACTGAAGCTTTCTTT. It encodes CSARVGGSTEAFF.

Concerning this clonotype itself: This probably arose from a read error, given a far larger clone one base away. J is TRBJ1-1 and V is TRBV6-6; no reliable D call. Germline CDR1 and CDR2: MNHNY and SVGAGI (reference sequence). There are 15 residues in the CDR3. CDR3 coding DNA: TGTGCCAGCATTTACTCGAGCAGGATGAACACTGAAGCTTTCTTT. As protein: CASIYSSRMNTEAFF.

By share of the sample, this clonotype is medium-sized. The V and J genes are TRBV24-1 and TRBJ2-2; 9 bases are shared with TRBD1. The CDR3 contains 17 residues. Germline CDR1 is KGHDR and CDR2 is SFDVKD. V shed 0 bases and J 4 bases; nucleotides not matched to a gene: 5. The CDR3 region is CATSDLKGQGITGELFF. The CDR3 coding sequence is TGTGCCACCAGTGATTTGAAGGGACAGGGAATCACCGGGGAGCTGTTTTTT.

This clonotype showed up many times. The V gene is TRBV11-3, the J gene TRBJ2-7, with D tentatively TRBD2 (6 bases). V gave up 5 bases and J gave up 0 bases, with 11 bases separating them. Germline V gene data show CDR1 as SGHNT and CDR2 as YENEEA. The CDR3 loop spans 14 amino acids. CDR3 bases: TGTGCCAGCAGCCTGCCGGGAGCCTCCTACGAGCAGTACTTC. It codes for CASSLPGASYEQYF.